These T cell receptor beta chains were read from a single sample in a study of T cell responses to AZD1222 COVID-19 vaccine. Some clones are missing from TCRdb's copy, which holds only in-frame ones; the method was immunoSEQ multiplex PCR. Of some 140,000 clones listed, roughly 90% are singletons. The specimen was peripheral blood, collected on day 0 of AZD1222 vaccination. All receptors derive from an adult in good health. The CDR3 runs from the conserved cysteine through the conserved F or W. Each record gives: D gene, clone size, J gene, V gene, CDR3 protein, CDR3 DNA. D genes are given only for firm matches. Clone size is not always given. Where it is, it says once, few, many or a class for expanded clones.

D gene: TRBD2
clone size: -
J gene: TRBJ2-7
V gene: TRBV11-3
CDR3 protein: CASSLRLAGEQYF
CDR3 DNA: TGTGCCAGCAGCCTCCGGCTAGCGGGCGAGCAGTACTTC

D gene: -
clone size: once
J gene: TRBJ1-5
V gene: TRBV5-1
CDR3 protein: CASSQGGFQQPQHF
CDR3 DNA: TGCGCCAGCAGCCAAGGGGGATTTCAGCAGCCCCAGCATTTT

D gene: -
clone size: -
J gene: TRBJ1-2
V gene: TRBV5-4
CDR3 protein: CASSGVANYGYTF
CDR3 DNA: TGTGCCAGCAGTGGGGTCGCTAACTATGGCTACACCTTC

D gene: TRBD2
clone size: -
J gene: TRBJ2-7
V gene: TRBV7-6
CDR3 protein: CASSESSPGLAEDYEQYF
CDR3 DNA: TGTGCCAGCAGCGAGTCGTCCCCGGGACTAGCGGAAGACTACGAGCAGTACTTC

D gene: -
clone size: -
J gene: TRBJ2-6
V gene: TRBV30
CDR3 protein: CAWRTSGANVLTF
CDR3 DNA: TGTGCCTGGAGGACCTCTGGGGCCAACGTCCTGACTTTC

D gene: TRBD1
clone size: few
J gene: TRBJ1-4
V gene: TRBV6-6
CDR3 protein: CASRGTGGNEKLFF
CDR3 DNA: TGTGCCAGCAGGGGGACAGGGGGTAATGAAAAACTGTTTTTT

D gene: -
clone size: -
J gene: TRBJ1-4
V gene: TRBV27
CDR3 protein: CASSSNRVGKLFF
CDR3 DNA: TGTGCCAGCAGTTCTAACAGGGTCGGAAAACTGTTTTTT

D gene: TRBD1
clone size: -
J gene: TRBJ1-5
V gene: TRBV2
CDR3 protein: CASTARTGGNQPQHF
CDR3 DNA: TGTGCCAGCACGGCTAGGACAGGGGGCAATCAGCCCCAGCATTTT

D gene: TRBD1
clone size: -
J gene: TRBJ2-7
V gene: TRBV7-3
CDR3 protein: CASSAVGTGGYEQYF
CDR3 DNA: TGTGCCAGCAGCGCCGTCGGGACAGGGGGGTACGAGCAGTACTTC

D gene: TRBD1
clone size: -
J gene: TRBJ1-1
V gene: TRBV7-9
CDR3 protein: CASSPTGAPTEAFF
CDR3 DNA: TGTGCCAGCAGCCCTACAGGGGCTCCCACTGAAGCTTTCTTT

D gene: -
clone size: -
J gene: TRBJ1-1
V gene: TRBV3-1/TRBV3-2
CDR3 protein: CASSQGTPEAFF
CDR3 DNA: TGTGCCAGCAGCCAAGGCACCCCTGAAGCTTTCTTT

D gene: -
clone size: -
J gene: TRBJ2-7
V gene: TRBV12-3/TRBV12-4
CDR3 protein: CASSLGGHEQYF
CDR3 DNA: TGTGCCAGCAGTTTAGGGGGACACGAGCAGTACTTC

D gene: -
clone size: -
J gene: TRBJ2-7
V gene: TRBV7-7
CDR3 protein: CASSYREEGEQYF
CDR3 DNA: TGTGCCAGCAGCTACAGGGAGGAGGGCGAGCAGTACTTC

D gene: TRBD1
clone size: -
J gene: TRBJ1-5
V gene: TRBV19
CDR3 protein: CASSVTATGGGQPQHF
CDR3 DNA: TGTGCCAGTAGTGTCACCGCGACAGGGGGCGGCCAGCCCCAGCATTTT

D gene: TRBD2
clone size: -
J gene: TRBJ2-7
V gene: TRBV7-2
CDR3 protein: CASSSGTRGTYEQYF
CDR3 DNA: TGTGCCAGCAGCTCCGGGACTAGAGGGACCTACGAGCAGTACTTC

D gene: -
clone size: -
J gene: TRBJ1-3
V gene: TRBV6-5
CDR3 protein: CASRGGRSGNTIYF
CDR3 DNA: TGTGCCAGCCGAGGGGGGAGGTCTGGAAACACCATATATTTT

D gene: -
clone size: -
J gene: TRBJ2-7
V gene: TRBV27
CDR3 protein: CASSPLNRDGQYF
CDR3 DNA: TGTGCCAGCAGTCCCCTGAACAGGGATGGGCAGTACTTC

D gene: TRBD1
clone size: -
J gene: TRBJ1-1
V gene: TRBV5-1
CDR3 protein: CASSDPRTGNTEAFF
CDR3 DNA: TGCGCCAGCAGCGATCCTCGGACAGGGAACACTGAAGCTTTCTTT

D gene: -
clone size: -
J gene: TRBJ2-7
V gene: TRBV2
CDR3 protein: CASSELDFANEQYF
CDR3 DNA: TGTGCCAGCAGTGAATTGGATTTTGCCAACGAGCAGTACTTC

D gene: TRBD1
clone size: -
J gene: TRBJ2-7
V gene: TRBV6-2/TRBV6-3
CDR3 protein: CASSYTTGTGVLWGYEQYF
CDR3 DNA: TGTGCCAGCAGTTACACTACCGGGACAGGGGTCCTTTGGGGCTACGAGCAGTACTTC

D gene: -
clone size: once
J gene: TRBJ1-4
V gene: TRBV6-1
CDR3 protein: CASRPLQSVEKLFF
CDR3 DNA: TGTGCCAGCAGGCCACTTCAGTCGGTAGAAAAACTGTTTTTT

D gene: TRBD1
clone size: -
J gene: TRBJ1-6
V gene: TRBV15
CDR3 protein: CATSRGDRVVPLHF
CDR3 DNA: TGTGCCACCAGCAGGGGGGACAGGGTCGTTCCCCTCCACTTT

D gene: -
clone size: -
J gene: TRBJ1-2
V gene: TRBV6-5
CDR3 protein: CASSYSTGNYGYTF
CDR3 DNA: TGTGCCAGCAGTTACTCGACAGGCAACTATGGCTACACCTTC

D gene: -
clone size: -
J gene: TRBJ1-5
V gene: TRBV30
CDR3 protein: CAWSATSSNQPQHF
CDR3 DNA: TGTGCCTGGAGTGCCACGAGTAGCAATCAGCCCCAGCATTTT

D gene: -
clone size: -
J gene: TRBJ1-1
V gene: TRBV27
CDR3 protein: CASRPQGGLRIGGTEAFF
CDR3 DNA: TGTGCCAGCAGACCTCAGGGAGGGCTTCGGATAGGGGGGACTGAAGCTTTCTTT

D gene: -
clone size: -
J gene: TRBJ1-1
V gene: TRBV4-1
CDR3 protein: CASSQDREDTEAFF
CDR3 DNA: TGCGCCAGCAGCCAAGATAGGGAGGACACTGAAGCTTTCTTT

D gene: -
clone size: once
J gene: TRBJ2-1
V gene: TRBV7-3
CDR3 protein: CASSLLGLMSSYNEQFF
CDR3 DNA: TGTGCCAGCAGCCTTTTGGGACTCATGAGCTCCTACAATGAGCAGTTCTTC

D gene: -
clone size: -
J gene: TRBJ1-2
V gene: TRBV30
CDR3 protein: CAWSILAEYGYTF
CDR3 DNA: TGTGCCTGGAGTATCTTGGCGGAGTATGGCTACACCTTC

D gene: TRBD2
clone size: -
J gene: TRBJ2-1
V gene: TRBV20-1
CDR3 protein: CSAGGLVNEQFF
CDR3 DNA: TGCAGTGCTGGTGGACTAGTGAATGAGCAGTTCTTC

D gene: TRBD2
clone size: -
J gene: TRBJ2-2
V gene: TRBV11-3
CDR3 protein: CASSLDYRLGREPTGELFF
CDR3 DNA: TGTGCCAGCAGCTTAGACTATCGCTTAGGGCGGGAGCCCACCGGGGAGCTGTTTTTT